The entry below describes one T cell receptor beta chain. The sample comes from a study of cytomegalovirus exposure and HLA in healthy donors. Whole-study context: From HLA-typed donors, an early data release held tens of millions of unique TCRs.

Germline V gene sequence: CDR1 SGHTS, CDR2 YDEGEE. The CDR3 covers 13 residues. Trimming removed 2 bases at V and 8 bases at J, with 13 bases between. A multiplex PCR was run with 60 Vbeta primers and 13 Jbeta primers. This table comes from immunoSEQ multiplex PCR, and its TCRdb copy is limited to in-frame clones, with some not included. The table shows 150,000 to 200,000 clones, with 55% to 75% occurring only once. The sequencing sample was made of PBMCs. The clonotype originates from a human donor in good health. The V and J genes are TRBV5-8 and TRBJ1-1; possibly TRBD1 for D (6 bases). CDR3 protein: CASSFRGGSEAFF. The CDR3, as DNA: TGTGCCAGCAGCTTCAGGGGCGGATCCGAAGCTTTCTTT.